These T cell receptor beta chains were read from a single sample in a study of blood T cell repertoires in COVID-19. Profiling relied on immunoSEQ multiplex PCR, and the TCRdb table lists in-frame clones only, not all of them. The data show 210,000 or so clones, more than 60% seen once. The sequenced sample consisted of peripheral blood. These receptors all come from a man over 45 who had recovered from COVID-19. CDR3s include the opening cysteine and the closing phenylalanine or tryptophan. Each record gives: V gene, D gene, J gene, clone size, CDR3 protein, CDR3 DNA. The D gene is left open where the match is weak. Size values are once, few and many counts, or a class for expanded clones, and some rows have none.

v_gene: TRBV19
d_gene: .
j_gene: TRBJ1-2
abundance: .
CDR3aa: CASSIGQIYGYTF
CDR3nt: TGTGCCAGTAGTATTGGCCAGATCTATGGCTACACCTTC

v_gene: TRBV27
d_gene: TRBD1
j_gene: TRBJ2-2
abundance: .
CDR3aa: CASRADRGYDTGELFF
CDR3nt: TGTGCCAGCAGAGCCGACAGGGGGTATGACACCGGGGAGCTGTTTTTT

v_gene: TRBV5-4
d_gene: .
j_gene: TRBJ2-1
abundance: .
CDR3aa: CASSSTGYNEQFF
CDR3nt: TGTGCCAGCAGCTCTACAGGGTACAATGAGCAGTTCTTC

v_gene: TRBV5-6
d_gene: .
j_gene: TRBJ2-7
abundance: .
CDR3aa: CASSLDAGTEQYF
CDR3nt: TGTGCCAGCAGCTTGGATGCGGGAACCGAGCAGTACTTC

v_gene: TRBV7-9
d_gene: .
j_gene: TRBJ2-2
abundance: once
CDR3aa: CASSFPTTGELFF
CDR3nt: TGTGCCAGCAGCTTCCCCACAACCGGGGAGCTGTTTTTT

v_gene: TRBV7-9
d_gene: TRBD2
j_gene: TRBJ2-3
abundance: .
CDR3aa: CASSFGTSSFDTQYF
CDR3nt: TGTGCCAGCAGCTTTGGGACTAGCTCATTTGATACGCAGTATTTT

v_gene: TRBV6-5
d_gene: TRBD2
j_gene: TRBJ2-2
abundance: once
CDR3aa: CASSKLAAAGELFF
CDR3nt: TGTGCCAGCAGTAAACTAGCGGCCGCCGGGGAGCTGTTTTTT

v_gene: TRBV19
d_gene: TRBD1
j_gene: TRBJ1-1
abundance: once
CDR3aa: CASSPGQAYSYFSGTEAFF
CDR3nt: TGTGCCAGTAGTCCGGGACAGGCGTATTCGTATTTCTCCGGCACTGAAGCTTTCTTT

v_gene: TRBV15
d_gene: TRBD1
j_gene: TRBJ2-5
abundance: .
CDR3aa: CATNPGTGNLETQYF
CDR3nt: TGTGCCACCAACCCCGGGACAGGGAACCTAGAGACCCAGTACTTC

v_gene: TRBV5-1
d_gene: TRBD1
j_gene: TRBJ2-1
abundance: .
CDR3aa: CASSADRVLIEQFF
CDR3nt: TGCGCCAGCAGCGCAGACAGGGTTTTGATTGAGCAGTTCTTC

v_gene: TRBV5-5
d_gene: TRBD1
j_gene: TRBJ2-7
abundance: .
CDR3aa: CASSSPGQGAHEQYF
CDR3nt: TGTGCCAGCAGCTCACCGGGACAGGGGGCCCACGAGCAGTACTTC

v_gene: TRBV18
d_gene: .
j_gene: TRBJ2-5
abundance: .
CDR3aa: CASSLTTAPQETQYF
CDR3nt: TGTGCCAGCTCACTGACCACAGCACCCCAAGAGACCCAGTACTTC

v_gene: TRBV7-8
d_gene: TRBD1
j_gene: TRBJ1-1
abundance: .
CDR3aa: CASRGQMNTEAFF
CDR3nt: TGTGCCAGCAGGGGACAGATGAACACTGAAGCTTTCTTT

v_gene: TRBV6-2/TRBV6-3
d_gene: TRBD2
j_gene: TRBJ2-7
abundance: .
CDR3aa: CASSYGGLAGGQTEQQYF
CDR3nt: TGTGCCAGCAGTTACGGCGGACTAGCGGGAGGCCAGACGGAGCAGCAGTACTTC

v_gene: TRBV14
d_gene: .
j_gene: TRBJ2-1
abundance: .
CDR3aa: CASSHYSYYNEQFF
CDR3nt: TGTGCCAGCAGCCATTACAGTTACTACAATGAGCAGTTCTTC

v_gene: TRBV5-6
d_gene: .
j_gene: TRBJ1-6
abundance: .
CDR3aa: CATAAAPSNDSPLHF
CDR3nt: TGTGCCACGGCGGCTGCTCCCTCTAATGATTCACCCCTCCACTTT

v_gene: TRBV7-3
d_gene: TRBD2
j_gene: TRBJ2-4
abundance: .
CDR3aa: CASSELAGGRRENIQYF
CDR3nt: TGTGCCAGCAGCGAGTTAGCGGGAGGGCGTCGAGAAAACATTCAGTACTTC

v_gene: TRBV4-1
d_gene: TRBD2
j_gene: TRBJ2-1
abundance: .
CDR3aa: CASSQKDPGLVLDEQFF
CDR3nt: TGCGCCAGCAGCCAAAAAGACCCGGGACTAGTTCTCGATGAGCAGTTCTTC

v_gene: TRBV19
d_gene: .
j_gene: TRBJ1-1
abundance: .
CDR3aa: CASSIVGGGRSEAFF
CDR3nt: TGTGCCAGTAGTATAGTTGGAGGCGGCCGCAGTGAAGCTTTCTTT

v_gene: TRBV30
d_gene: TRBD1
j_gene: TRBJ1-1
abundance: .
CDR3aa: CAWSPLDRDTEAFF
CDR3nt: TGTGCCTGGAGCCCCTTAGACAGGGACACTGAAGCTTTCTTT

v_gene: TRBV29-1
d_gene: TRBD2
j_gene: TRBJ2-1
abundance: .
CDR3aa: CSFKGLAGVDQGYNEQFF
CDR3nt: TGCAGCTTCAAGGGACTAGCGGGAGTCGACCAAGGGTATAATGAGCAGTTCTTC

v_gene: TRBV11-2
d_gene: .
j_gene: TRBJ1-4
abundance: .
CDR3aa: CASSLDGKGNEKLFF
CDR3nt: TGTGCCAGCAGCTTAGACGGGAAAGGGAATGAAAAACTGTTTTTT

v_gene: TRBV3-1/TRBV3-2
d_gene: .
j_gene: TRBJ2-3
abundance: .
CDR3aa: CASSQDHTTSGLQYF
CDR3nt: TGTGCCAGCAGCCAAGATCATACCACGTCAGGACTCCAGTATTTT

v_gene: TRBV5-1
d_gene: TRBD2
j_gene: TRBJ2-3
abundance: once
CDR3aa: CASNLAAFSTDTQYF
CDR3nt: TGCGCCAGCAACCTAGCGGCCTTTAGCACAGATACGCAGTATTTT

v_gene: TRBV11-2
d_gene: TRBD1
j_gene: TRBJ1-4
abundance: .
CDR3aa: CASSVYRGLTWANEKLFF
CDR3nt: TGTGCCAGCAGCGTCTACAGGGGATTAACTTGGGCTAATGAAAAACTGTTTTTT

v_gene: TRBV7-2
d_gene: TRBD2
j_gene: TRBJ2-3
abundance: .
CDR3aa: CASSPGLATDTQYF
CDR3nt: TGTGCCAGCAGCCCGGGACTAGCCACAGATACGCAGTATTTT

v_gene: TRBV19
d_gene: TRBD1
j_gene: TRBJ2-5
abundance: .
CDR3aa: CASSPGRGQGETQYF
CDR3nt: TGTGCCAGTAGCCCAGGCAGGGGGCAGGGAGAGACCCAGTACTTC

v_gene: TRBV27
d_gene: TRBD2
j_gene: TRBJ2-1
abundance: few
CDR3aa: CASSPRTSGRNEQFF
CDR3nt: TGTGCCAGCAGCCCTAGGACTAGCGGGAGAAATGAGCAGTTCTTC